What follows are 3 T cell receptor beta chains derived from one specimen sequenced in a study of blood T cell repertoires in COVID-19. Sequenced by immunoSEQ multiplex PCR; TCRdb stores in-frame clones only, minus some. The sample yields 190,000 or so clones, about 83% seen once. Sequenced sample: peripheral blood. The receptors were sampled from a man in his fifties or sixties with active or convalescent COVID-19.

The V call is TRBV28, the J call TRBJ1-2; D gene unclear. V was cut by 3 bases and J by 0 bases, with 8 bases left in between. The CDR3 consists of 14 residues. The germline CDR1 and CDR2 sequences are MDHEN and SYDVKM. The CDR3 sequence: CASSFRASNYGYTF. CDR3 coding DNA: TGTGCCAGCAGTTTCCGAGCATCTAACTATGGCTACACCTTC.

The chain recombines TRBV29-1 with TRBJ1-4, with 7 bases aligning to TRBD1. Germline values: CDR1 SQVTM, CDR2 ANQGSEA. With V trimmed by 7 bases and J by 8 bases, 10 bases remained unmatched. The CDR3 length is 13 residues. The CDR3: CSGGDSPIEKLFF. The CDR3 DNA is TGCAGCGGGGGGGACAGCCCCATAGAAAAACTGTTTTTT.

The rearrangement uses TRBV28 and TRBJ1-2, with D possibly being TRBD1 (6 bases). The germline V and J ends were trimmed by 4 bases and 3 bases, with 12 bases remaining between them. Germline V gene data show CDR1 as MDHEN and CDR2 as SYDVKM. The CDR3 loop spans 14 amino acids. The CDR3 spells CASSSSGAHYGYTF. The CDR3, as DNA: TGTGCCAGCAGTTCATCAGGGGCTCACTATGGCTACACCTTC.